What follows are 15 T cell receptor beta chains derived from one specimen sequenced in a study of cytomegalovirus exposure and HLA in healthy donors. Vbeta (60) and Jbeta (13) primers were used in the PCR. Using immunoSEQ multiplex PCR, the repertoire was profiled, and TCRdb retains in-frame clones only, with some absent. The sample table sets out 100,000 to 150,000 clones. The material sequenced was PBMCs. All receptors derive from a man aged 18-30 years in good health and CMV-seronegative.

V and J are TRBV6-5 and TRBJ1-5; 7 positions match TRBD1. The CDR3 covers 13 residues. Germline V CDR1 and CDR2: MNHEY, SVGAGI. J was trimmed by 4 bases and V by 4 bases; bases with no gene match: 1. CDR3 protein: CASSWTGNQPQHF. Here the CDR3 DNA reads TGTGCCAGCAGTTGGACAGGAAATCAGCCCCAGCATTTT.

The chain recombines TRBV7-2 with TRBJ1-3; 8 nucleotides align to TRBD1. This CDR3 region has 16 residues. V was clipped by 5 bases and J by 2 bases; unmatched bases: 8. CDR1 SGHTA and CDR2 FQGNSA come from the germline V gene. CDR3: CASSGGGQATGNTIYF. The CDR3 DNA reads TGTGCCAGCAGCGGAGGGGGACAGGCTACTGGAAACACCATATATTTT. Using reference TRBV7-2 and TRBJ1-3 for the parts outside the CDR3, the full variable domain is GAGVSQSPSNKVTEKGKDVELRCDPISGHTALYWYRQSLGQGLEFLIYFQGNSAPDKSGLPSDRFSAERTGGSVSTLTIQRTQQEDSAVYLCASSGGGQATGNTIYFGEGSWLTVV.

The V gene is TRBV27, the J gene TRBJ1-6; possibly TRBD1 for D (6 bases). CDR1 is MNHEY and CDR2 is SMNVEV in the germline V gene (reference sequence). The germline V and J ends were trimmed by 3 bases and 8 bases, with 17 bases remaining between them. This CDR3 has 16 residues. The CDR3 coding sequence is TGTGCCAGCAGTTTTTTGGGGCAGGGGATGTATTCACCCCTCCACTTT. Protein: CASSFLGQGMYSPLHF.

The chain is built from TRBV28 and TRBJ2-7; TRBD1 matches 7 bases. CDR1 is MDHEN and CDR2 is SYDVKM in the germline V gene. The CDR3 has 13 amino acids. With 6 bases clipped from V and 2 bases from J, the junction kept 4 bases outside the gene matches. CDR3 nucleotide sequence: TGTGCCAGCAGAGGGGACAGTCCCTACGAGCAGTACTTC. Translated, it gives CASRGDSPYEQYF.

CDR3 residues: CASSQDRSVGQADQETQYF. CDR3 nucleotide sequence: TGCGCCAGCAGCCAAGATAGGTCCGTCGGACAGGCGGACCAAGAGACCCAGTACTTC. The chain joins TRBV4-1 to TRBJ2-5; 7 nucleotides align to TRBD1. The germline gives CDR1 MGHRA, CDR2 YSYEKL. V shed 0 bases and J 0 bases; nucleotides not matched to a gene: 13. The CDR3 covers 19 residues.

The rearrangement joins TRBV7-9 to TRBJ2-4; perhaps TRBD1 as D (5 bases). Germline CDR1 reads SEHNR; CDR2 reads FQNEAQ (reference sequence). The CDR3 is made up of 12 amino acids. V dropped 6 bases and J dropped 6 bases, with 9 bases sitting between them. Here the CDR3 reads CASRDIGNIQYF. The CDR3 region has the DNA TGTGCCAGCAGGGACATCGGAAACATTCAGTACTTC.

V and J are TRBV27 and TRBJ1-6; no definite D call. Trimming stripped 5 bases from V and 7 bases from J, with 12 bases between. The germline CDR1 and CDR2 sequences are MNHEY and SMNVEV (reference sequence). This CDR3 contains 14 residues. CDR3 nucleotide sequence: TGTGCCAGCAGTCAAGGACTGAGGAATTCACCCCTCCACTTT. Translated, it gives CASSQGLRNSPLHF.

The chain links TRBV29-1 to TRBJ2-2, with a weak D call TRBD1 (5 bases). The CDR3 is 14 residues long. Germline V gene lookup returns CDR1 SQVTM and CDR2 ANQGSEA. The V end lost 1 base, the J end lost 1 base, and 7 bases lay between the germline ends. For the CDR3, the DNA is TGCAGCGTTGAAGGGGGCCGGAACACCGGGGAGCTGTTTTTT. It specifies CSVEGGRNTGELFF.

This rearrangement joins TRBV29-1 to TRBJ2-1; 9 positions match TRBD2. Germline CDR1 SQVTM, CDR2 ANQGSEA. J gave up 8 bases and V 7 bases, and 12 bases lay outside the gene matches. The CDR3 loop spans 14 amino acids. The DNA of the CDR3 is TGCAGCGCCCGGCAGGCGGGGGGGCCGGATGAGCAGTTCTTC. It yields the protein CSARQAGGPDEQFF.

The chain recombines TRBV6-5 with TRBJ1-5, with TRBD1 as a possible D gene (5 bases). Between the trimmed V and J ends, which lost 2 bases and 2 bases, there was a span of 7 bases. This CDR3 has 14 amino acids. Germline CDR1 MNHEY, CDR2 SVGAGI. The CDR3 DNA follows: TGTGCCAGCAGTTACGGGGCTGGCAATCAGCCCCAGCATTTT. This sequence encodes CASSYGAGNQPQHF.

The chain combines TRBV15 with TRBJ2-5; D is ambiguous. This CDR3 is built from 14 residues. Germline loops: CDR1 LNHNV, CDR2 YYDKDF (reference sequence). V was clipped by 1 base and J by 4 bases, with 10 bases between them. CDR3 sequence: CATSRAGSSETQYF. In DNA, the CDR3 is TGTGCCACCAGCAGAGCAGGCAGCTCAGAGACCCAGTACTTC.

The chain carries TRBV28 and TRBJ1-5; weak D call: TRBD1 (6 bases). Germline CDR1 and CDR2: MDHEN and SYDVKM. The CDR3 length is 17 residues. Trimming removed 6 bases from V and 3 bases from J, with 21 bases in between. CDR3 coding DNA: TGTGCCAGCAGCGTCACTCCATGGACAGCGCTCAATCAGCCCCAGCATTTT. Its translation: CASSVTPWTALNQPQHF.

V gene TRBV7-2 combines with J gene TRBJ2-2; 8 bases agree with TRBD1. The CDR3 totals 18 residues. Germline loops: CDR1 SGHTA, CDR2 FQGNSA. The junction had 13 bases not matched to a gene; V was cut back by 2 bases and J by 5 bases. CDR3 residues: CASSLRVGQGAGTGELFF. Written as DNA, the CDR3 is TGTGCCAGCAGCTTAAGGGTGGGGCAGGGGGCAGGGACCGGGGAGCTGTTTTTT. Complete variable domain (other parts from reference TRBV7-2 and TRBJ2-2): GAGVSQSPSNKVTEKGKDVELRCDPISGHTALYWYRQSLGQGLEFLIYFQGNSAPDKSGLPSDRFSAERTGGSVSTLTIQRTQQEDSAVYLCASSLRVGQGAGTGELFFGEGSRLTVL.

The gene calls are TRBV6-5 and TRBJ2-7, with D maybe TRBD1 (5 bases). Trimming shortened V by 6 bases and J by 12 bases, and 15 bases separated the two germline ends. The germline gives CDR1 MNHEY, CDR2 SVGAGI. The CDR3 extends over 11 amino acids. The CDR3: CASRTGHSLYF. The CDR3 DNA reads as TGTGCCAGCAGAACAGGCCATTCGCTGTACTTC.

V is TRBV27 and J is TRBJ1-1; D is possibly TRBD1 (5 bases). V dropped 6 bases and J dropped 3 bases, with 8 bases sitting between them. The CDR3 is 12 residues long. Germline-derived CDR1 and CDR2 are MNHEY and SMNVEV (reference sequence). For the CDR3, the DNA is TGTGCCAGCAGCCGGGGGGACACTGAAGCTTTCTTT. Its protein is CASSRGDTEAFF.